The clone carrying this T cell receptor beta chain was observed at least ten times. Its antigen remains unidentified. TCRdb re-called the RT-PCR reads with MiXCR, one entry per CDR3 protein. The repertoire includes 300,000 to 350,000 distinct CDR3 sequences, approximately 21% of them detected once, and 10% to 13% sits in the top ten. The sample belongs to a study of response to subunit inactivated influenza vaccine. Study-level points and caveats: Few new T cells, the authors suggested, are recruited by each seasonal influenza vaccination.

The material was PBMCs from blood, obtained about 19 months after vaccination. The clonotype originates from a man between 50 and 69 years old who received an inactivated influenza vaccine.

CDR3: CASSKSNTQNTEAFF. CDR3 sequence (DNA): TGTGCCAGCAGCAAATCCAACACGCAGAACACTGAAGCTTTCTTT. The chain joins TRBV3-1 to TRBJ1-1; unclear D gene. Germline V lookup: CDR1 LGHDT, CDR2 YNNKEL (reference sequence). V was clipped by 5 bases and J by 1 base, with 14 bases between them. CDR3 length: 15 residues.